This TCR beta chain was sequenced during a study of blood T cell repertoires in COVID-19. The wider study: The United States, Italy and Spain were the sources of the acute and convalescent COVID-19 samples.

The germline V gene has CDR1 SGHVS and CDR2 FNYEAQ. The CDR3 runs to 13 residues. V lost 7 bases, J lost 5 bases, and 13 bases lay in between. Some clones are missing from TCRdb's copy, which holds only in-frame ones; the method was immunoSEQ multiplex PCR. The table shows about 210,000 clones, with just over 90% occurring only once. Sequences were obtained from peripheral blood. V gene TRBV7-6 combines with J gene TRBJ2-3; D is possibly TRBD1 (5 bases). The TCR was taken from a man younger than 45 with acute or convalescent COVID-19. The CDR3 is CASTRALGDTQYF. CDR3 in DNA: TGTGCCAGCACCAGGGCCCTCGGAGATACGCAGTATTTT. Filled out from reference TRBV7-6 and TRBJ2-3, the complete variable domain reads GAGVSQSPRYKVTKRGQDVALRCDPISGHVSLYWYRQALGQGPEFLTYFNYEAQQDKSGLPNDRFSAERPEGSISTLTIQRTEQRDSAMYRCASTRALGDTQYFGPGTRLTVL.